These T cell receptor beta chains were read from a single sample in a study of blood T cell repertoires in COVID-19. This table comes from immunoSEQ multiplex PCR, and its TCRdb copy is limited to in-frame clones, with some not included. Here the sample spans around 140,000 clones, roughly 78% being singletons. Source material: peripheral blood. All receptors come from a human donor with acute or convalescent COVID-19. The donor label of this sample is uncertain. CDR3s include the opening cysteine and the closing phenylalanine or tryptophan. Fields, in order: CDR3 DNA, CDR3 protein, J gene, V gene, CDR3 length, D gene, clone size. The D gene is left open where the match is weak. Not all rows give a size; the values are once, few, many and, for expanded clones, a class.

DNA: TGTGCTTTGTCTTCGGGGGGGCGCCGCAATGAGCAGTTCTTC
CDR3: CALSSGGRRNEQFF
J: TRBJ2-1
V: TRBV5-4
length: 14
D: TRBD2
size: .

DNA: TGTGCCAGCTTGCCGGGACAGCTGTCTTATGGCTACACCTTC
CDR3: CASLPGQLSYGYTF
J: TRBJ1-2
V: TRBV2
length: 14
D: TRBD1
size: .

DNA: TGTGCCTGGAGTGTACTAGAAGATGGCTACACCTTC
CDR3: CAWSVLEDGYTF
J: TRBJ1-2
V: TRBV30
length: 12
D: .
size: .

DNA: TGTGCCAGCAGTGCGGGGGACTATGGCTACACCTTC
CDR3: CASSAGDYGYTF
J: TRBJ1-2
V: TRBV6-4
length: 12
D: .
size: .

DNA: TGTGCCAGCAGTTCTGGGAGGTCGGGACAGCGTTTTTCAGATACGCAGTATTTT
CDR3: CASSSGRSGQRFSDTQYF
J: TRBJ2-3
V: TRBV7-9
length: 18
D: .
size: .

DNA: TGTGCCAGCACTTTATTAACAGGTTCGATCTATGGCTACACCTTC
CDR3: CASTLLTGSIYGYTF
J: TRBJ1-2
V: TRBV6-5
length: 15
D: .
size: .

DNA: TGTGCCAGCAGCAAGAACGGTCAAGAGACCCAGTACTTC
CDR3: CASSKNGQETQYF
J: TRBJ2-5
V: TRBV21-1
length: 13
D: .
size: .

DNA: TGTGCCAGCAGCTCCGGGACTAGCCATGAGGAGCTGTTTTTT
CDR3: CASSSGTSHEELFF
J: TRBJ2-2
V: TRBV7-3
length: 14
D: TRBD2
size: .

DNA: TGTGCCAGCAGCTTAGGGGTCGGGTTGCCCTCTGGAAACACCATATATTTT
CDR3: CASSLGVGLPSGNTIYF
J: TRBJ1-3
V: TRBV7-9
length: 17
D: .
size: .

DNA: TGTGCCAGCAGCTTCGGGACAGCCGGGGAGCTGTTTTTT
CDR3: CASSFGTAGELFF
J: TRBJ2-2
V: TRBV5-6
length: 13
D: TRBD1
size: many

DNA: TGTGCCAGCAGTCGCCTAGCGGGGGGCTACACCGGGGAGCTGTTTTTT
CDR3: CASSRLAGGYTGELFF
J: TRBJ2-2
V: TRBV2
length: 16
D: TRBD2
size: .

DNA: TGCAGCGCCAGTGGGACTAGCGGGATTCCCTACGAGCAGTACTTC
CDR3: CSASGTSGIPYEQYF
J: TRBJ2-7
V: TRBV29-1
length: 15
D: TRBD2
size: once

DNA: TGCGCCAGCAGCTTGGACAGGCCCGGAAACACCATATATTTT
CDR3: CASSLDRPGNTIYF
J: TRBJ1-3
V: TRBV5-1
length: 14
D: .
size: .

DNA: TGTGCCAGCTCAACTCAAAACCTCAGGGTCGGGACAACCGGGGAGCTGTTTTTT
CDR3: CASSTQNLRVGTTGELFF
J: TRBJ2-2
V: TRBV18
length: 18
D: .
size: .

DNA: TGTGCCAGCTCACCAAGTAGGACAGGGGCCGGGGCACCCCTCCACTTT
CDR3: CASSPSRTGAGAPLHF
J: TRBJ1-6
V: TRBV18
length: 16
D: TRBD1
size: .

DNA: TGTGCCATCAGCCCGGGGAACGCAGAGACCCAGTACTTC
CDR3: CAISPGNAETQYF
J: TRBJ2-5
V: TRBV10-3
length: 13
D: .
size: .

DNA: TGTGCCAGCAGCTTAGGAGGCATTATTCAGTACAATGAGCAGTTCTTC
CDR3: CASSLGGIIQYNEQFF
J: TRBJ2-1
V: TRBV7-9
length: 16
D: .
size: .

DNA: TGTGCCAGCAGCGTAGGAGGAGCTAACTATGGCTACACCTTC
CDR3: CASSVGGANYGYTF
J: TRBJ1-2
V: TRBV9
length: 14
D: .
size: .

DNA: TGTGCCTGGAGTGTTCAGGGAGGAAACACCATATATTTT
CDR3: CAWSVQGGNTIYF
J: TRBJ1-3
V: TRBV30
length: 13
D: .
size: .

DNA: TGTGCCAGCAGCCCACACCCCAGTGGACTAGCGGGGGGTAGAGGGCAGTACTTC
CDR3: CASSPHPSGLAGGRGQYF
J: TRBJ2-7
V: TRBV4-2
length: 18
D: TRBD2
size: .

DNA: TGTGCCAGCAGCTTCTCCGGGACAGCCATCAACACCGGGGAGCTGTTTTTT
CDR3: CASSFSGTAINTGELFF
J: TRBJ2-2
V: TRBV7-8
length: 17
D: TRBD1
size: .

DNA: TGTGCCATCAGGGGTACAGGGGCCGGAGAAAAACTGTTTTTT
CDR3: CAIRGTGAGEKLFF
J: TRBJ1-4
V: TRBV10-3
length: 14
D: TRBD1
size: .

DNA: TGTGCCAGCATCCAGGGTAGCGGGGGGCTCTACGAGCAGTACTTC
CDR3: CASIQGSGGLYEQYF
J: TRBJ2-7
V: TRBV6-5
length: 15
D: TRBD2
size: .

DNA: TGTGCCAGTAGGGGACAGATGAACACTGAAGCTTTCTTT
CDR3: CASRGQMNTEAFF
J: TRBJ1-1
V: TRBV19
length: 13
D: TRBD1
size: .

DNA: TGCGCCAGCAGCTTGGTTTCGGAGTCCCAGCATTTT
CDR3: CASSLVSESQHF
J: TRBJ1-5
V: TRBV5-1
length: 12
D: .
size: .

DNA: TGTGCCAGCAGCCTCCAGGGTAGCTACACCTTC
CDR3: CASSLQGSYTF
J: TRBJ1-2
V: TRBV6-5
length: 11
D: .
size: .